These T cell receptor beta chains were read from a single sample in a study of Graves' ophthalmopathy and Graves' hyperthyroidism. TCRdb passed the multiplex PCR reads through MiXCR, listing each CDR3 protein once. The table records hundreds of thousands of distinct CDR3 sequences, about 44% of them present only once. Sample: peripheral blood. The origin of the receptors is an adult man with Graves' ophthalmopathy. The CDR3 runs from the conserved cysteine through the conserved F or W. A D gene is named only where the DNA matches it firmly. Size tells how often a clone was seen (once, few, many) or the class of an expanded clone, and some rows leave it out.

v_call	d_call	clone_size	j_call	cdr3_nt	cdr3_aa
TRBV25-1	-	-	TRBJ1-2	TGTGCCAGCTTGGATCGCAGATATGGCTACACCTTC	CASLDRRYGYTF
TRBV20-1	-	-	TRBJ1-5	TGCAGTGCCACGCCCGCGGAAAAGTATCAGCCCCAGCATTTT	CSATPAEKYQPQHF
TRBV7-3	-	few	TRBJ1-1	TGTGCCAGCAGCTCGGGACTCTTGAACACTGAAGCTTTCTTT	CASSSGLLNTEAFF
TRBV5-1	TRBD1	few	TRBJ1-5	TGCGCCAGCAGCTTCGACAGGGCGAATCAGCCCCAGCATTTT	CASSFDRANQPQHF
TRBV2	-	many	TRBJ1-5	TGTGCCAGCAGTGATATGGGGGGCAATCAGCCCCAGCATTTT	CASSDMGGNQPQHF
TRBV20-1	TRBD1	few	TRBJ2-7	TGCAGTGCTAGAGGGACAGGGGTTAACTCCTACGAGCAGTACTTC	CSARGTGVNSYEQYF
TRBV7-2	-	few	TRBJ1-5	TGTGCCAGCAGCTTAGACCGATCAAGGCCCCAGCATTTT	CASSLDRSRPQHF
TRBV10-3	TRBD1	few	TRBJ1-6	TGTGCCAGCAGTAGGGGCCGACAGGGAGTCGGTTCACCCCTCCACTTT	CASSRGRQGVGSPLHF
TRBV20-1	-	-	TRBJ1-4	TGCAGTGCTAGAGAGGGTAGAACTAATGAAAAACTGTTTTTT	CSAREGRTNEKLFF
TRBV5-4	-	-	TRBJ2-6	TGTGCCAGCAGTAATGGTGTGGACTCTGGGGCCAACGTCCTGACTTTC	CASSNGVDSGANVLTF
TRBV7-6	-	-	TRBJ1-2	TGTGCCAGCAGCTTAGCGGTTGGGCAGCTCTATGGCTACACCTTC	CASSLAVGQLYGYTF
TRBV24-1	TRBD1	-	TRBJ1-5	TGTGCCACCAGTGATTTCCACCGGACAGGCCGGATATTAGGCGAGCATTTT	CATSDFHRTGRILGEHF
TRBV7-2	TRBD2	-	TRBJ2-3	TGTGCCAGCATAAAACTAGCGGGAGTTAGAACAGATACGCAGTATTTT	CASIKLAGVRTDTQYF
TRBV28	-	-	TRBJ2-2	TGTGCCAGCAGTTCTCGGGCTATCGGGGAGCTGTTTTTT	CASSSRAIGELFF
TRBV20-1	-	-	TRBJ1-4	TGCAGTGCTAGAGATCCAGGGCGCCCCGCAACTAATGAAAAACTGTTTTTT	CSARDPGRPATNEKLFF
TRBV20-1	-	many	TRBJ2-5	TGCAGTGCTAGAGCGGGACTCGAGACCCAGTACTTC	CSARAGLETQYF
TRBV20-1	TRBD2	once	TRBJ2-7	TGCAGTGCTACCCCCGCATCTAGCGGGAGTCCCGAGCAGTACTTC	CSATPASSGSPEQYF
TRBV29-1	-	many	TRBJ2-5	TGCAGCGTTGAAGACGATAATGTGGGAGGAGAGACCCAGTACTTC	CSVEDDNVGGETQYF
TRBV2	TRBD1	-	TRBJ1-6	TGTGCCAGCAGGGGCAGACAGGGACTCTATAATTCACCCCTCCACTTT	CASRGRQGLYNSPLHF
TRBV10-2	-	-	TRBJ1-5	TGTGCCAGCAGAGAACCAGGGAGTAGCAATCAGCCCCAGCATTTT	CASREPGSSNQPQHF
TRBV24-1	TRBD1	many	TRBJ1-5	TGTGCCAGCAGGCCCGGACAGGGGGGAACTCAGCCCCAGCATTTT	CASRPGQGGTQPQHF
TRBV6-4	TRBD1	-	TRBJ2-3	TGTGCCAGCAGTGAGTCGACAGGACAGGGGGCAGATACGCAGTATTTT	CASSESTGQGADTQYF
TRBV4-3	-	few	TRBJ1-6	TGCGCCAGCAGCCCTCGACCTCCCGGGGATTCACCCCTCCACTTT	CASSPRPPGDSPLHF
TRBV7-2	-	-	TRBJ2-5	TGTGCCAGCAGCTTTGGACAGAGAATGACCCAGTACTTC	CASSFGQRMTQYF
TRBV5-1	-	-	TRBJ2-6	TGCGCCAGCAGCTTGGGCGGCCGGGCCAACGTCCTGACTTTC	CASSLGGRANVLTF
TRBV7-2	-	many	TRBJ2-5	TGTGCCAGCACCTTGTACTGGGGAGGAGAGACCCAGTACTTC	CASTLYWGGETQYF
TRBV3-1	-	once	TRBJ2-2	TGTGCCAGCAGCCAAGTGGGGGGCCACGGGGAGCTGTTTTTT	CASSQVGGHGELFF
TRBV20-1	-	-	TRBJ2-6	TGCAGTGCTAGAGCCTACAAGGACGGTACATCTGGGGCCAACGTCCTGACTTTC	CSARAYKDGTSGANVLTF
TRBV2	TRBD1	once	TRBJ1-3	TGTGCCAGCAGTTACCCCGGGACAGTCTCTGGAAACACCATATATTTT	CASSYPGTVSGNTIYF
TRBV9	-	-	TRBJ1-2	TGTGCCAGCAGCGTAGGGGGGACAAGAAACTATGGCTACACCTTC	CASSVGGTRNYGYTF
TRBV20-1	-	-	TRBJ2-2	TGCAGTGCTAGATTAGCTGTGCAGAGCGCTGGCACCGGGGAGCTGTTTTTT	CSARLAVQSAGTGELFF
TRBV4-1	TRBD1	few	TRBJ1-2	TGCGCCAGCAGCCAACGGACAGGAGGGAGCTATGGCTACACCTTC	CASSQRTGGSYGYTF
TRBV2	TRBD1	-	TRBJ1-1	TGTGCCAGCAGAGGGGTCGCCGGGATTAAGACAGGGGTAGGTGGGGACACTGAAGCTTTCTTT	CASRGVAGIKTGVGGDTEAFF
TRBV7-2	TRBD1	-	TRBJ1-1	TGTGCCAGCAGCTCGACAGGGGGCCCTGAAGCTTTCTTT	CASSSTGGPEAFF
TRBV10-2	-	-	TRBJ2-2	TGCGCCAGCAGTGTTTTACAGATCAACACCGGGGAGCTGTTTTTT	CASSVLQINTGELFF
TRBV20-1	-	-	TRBJ1-5	TGCAGTGCTAGAGCTCAGGGCGCGAGCAATCAGCCCCAGCATTTT	CSARAQGASNQPQHF
TRBV2	TRBD1	many	TRBJ1-5	TGTGCCAGCAGCCCTCGGACAGGGGTGAACTATCAGCCCCAGCATTTT	CASSPRTGVNYQPQHF
TRBV12-3/TRBV12-4	-	-	TRBJ2-7	TGTGCCAGCAGTTACGGACAGCTTGTCTACGAGCAGTACTTC	CASSYGQLVYEQYF
TRBV20-1	TRBD1	-	TRBJ1-2	TGCAGTGCTAGAGATTATAGGGGACAGGCCTATGGCTACACCTTC	CSARDYRGQAYGYTF
TRBV29-1	TRBD1	-	TRBJ2-7	TGCAGCGTTGGAGGGGGCCCAGCTTCGGTCGAGCAGTACTTC	CSVGGGPASVEQYF
TRBV7-8	-	-	TRBJ1-2	TGTGCCAGCAGCCGAATAAGGGTCTTAGGCACTAACTATGGCTACACCTTC	CASSRIRVLGTNYGYTF
TRBV29-1	TRBD2	-	TRBJ2-6	TGCAGCGGGCTAGCGGGGGACAACGTCCTGACTTTC	CSGLAGDNVLTF
TRBV10-3	-	-	TRBJ1-5	TGTGCCAGCAGTTACTCGTTGCAGGGCCCCAATCAGCCCCAGCATTTT	CASSYSLQGPNQPQHF
TRBV2	TRBD1	-	TRBJ1-4	TGTGCCAGCAGTGCGGGACAGGGCATCGGGAATGAAAAACTGTTTTTT	CASSAGQGIGNEKLFF
TRBV20-1	-	-	TRBJ2-5	TGCAGTGCTAGACAGGGCCCAGAGACCCAGTACTTC	CSARQGPETQYF
TRBV20-1	-	-	TRBJ2-7	TGCAGTTTTCGTGAATCCTACGAGCAGTACTTC	CSFRESYEQYF
TRBV25-1	-	-	TRBJ2-2	TGTGCCAGCAGTCCTGTCGGTCAGTTGAACACCGGGGAGCTGTTTTTT	CASSPVGQLNTGELFF
TRBV25-1	-	-	TRBJ1-6	TGTGCCAGCAGTGAGTTGGGCCAGGGTGTGGGTTCACCCCTCCACTTT	CASSELGQGVGSPLHF
TRBV10-3	-	-	TRBJ1-5	TGTGCCATCAGAGGAGAGGGCGCCGGAAATCAGCCCCAGCATTTT	CAIRGEGAGNQPQHF
TRBV19	-	many	TRBJ1-6	TGTGCCAGTAGTAGGGGGACAACGACACCCCTCCACTTT	CASSRGTTTPLHF
TRBV12-3/TRBV12-4	-	many	TRBJ1-3	TGTGCCAGCAGTAGGCTGGGAGGAAACACCATATATTTT	CASSRLGGNTIYF
TRBV4-2	-	-	TRBJ2-7	TGTGCCAGCGCCGCGGAAGAAACCTACGAGCAGTACTTC	CASAAEETYEQYF
TRBV11-1	TRBD2	-	TRBJ2-2	TGTGCCAGCAGTCCTGGACTAGCGGGAGACACCGGGGAGCTGTTTTTT	CASSPGLAGDTGELFF
TRBV5-6	TRBD1	-	TRBJ2-5	TGTGCCAGCAGCTGGAGTGTGGGACAGGGGATAGAGACCCAGTACTTC	CASSWSVGQGIETQYF
TRBV25-1	TRBD1	-	TRBJ1-4	TGTGCCAGCAGTGCCCACAGGGGGCGGGAAAAACTGTTTTTT	CASSAHRGREKLFF